The 21 T cell receptor beta chains presented below share a single source sample, sequenced in a study of blood T cells in healthy people across ages. The use of a sample-barcoded 5' primer and a J-beta primer mix characterized a second PCR of about 6 to 12 cycles. Each CDR3 protein is one row after TCRdb ran MiXCR on the 5' RACE reads. The sample holds some 1.7 million distinct CDR3 sequences, roughly 27% seen once. The specimen was blood. The origin of the receptors is a woman aged 25 to 39 in good health.

This clonotype was observed a few times. The chain carries TRBV10-3 and TRBJ1-2; unclear D gene. The ends were cut back, 3 bases at V and 4 bases at J, with 9 bases in the middle. This CDR3 has 13 amino acids. Germline V gene sequence: CDR1 ENHRY, CDR2 SYGVKD. CDR3 in DNA: TGTGCCATCAGTGATGGAGGCGGCTATGGCTACACCTTC. Protein: CAISDGGGYGYTF.

The chain joins TRBV20-1 to TRBJ1-6; 7 bases map to TRBD1. Germline V CDR1 and CDR2: DFQATT, SNEGSKA (reference sequence). Losses at the gene ends were 6 bases for V and 8 bases for J; bases not matched to a gene: 7. This CDR3 is built from 13 residues. CDR3 nucleotides: TGCAGTGCACAGACAGGGTCTGATTCACCCCTCCACTTT. Protein sequence: CSAQTGSDSPLHF.

The chain is built from TRBV7-6 and TRBJ2-2, with D perhaps being TRBD1 or TRBD2 (5 bases each). The CDR3 is made up of 16 amino acids. The V gene's germline CDR1 is SGHVS and CDR2 FNYEAQ. Trimming cost V 2 bases and J 2 bases, with 12 bases left between them. The CDR3 is CASSLWKRDNTGELFF. The CDR3 coding sequence is TGTGCCAGCAGCTTATGGAAGAGGGACAACACCGGGGAGCTGTTTTTT.

This clonotype was counted a few times. V gene TRBV12-3 or TRBV12-4 combines with J gene TRBJ1-2; a possible D gene is TRBD1 (6 bases). This CDR3 is 17 amino acids long. The V gene lost 4 bases and the J gene lost 2 bases, with 20 bases spanning the gap. In DNA, the CDR3 is TGTGCCAGCAGTTACGGCCCCTCGGGGGGGGCCAACTATGGCTACACCTTC. Translation gives CASSYGPSGGANYGYTF.

This clonotype came up many times. The DNA for the CDR3 is TGTGCCAGCAGCGTAGAAGGGGCTAGCACAGATACGCAGTATTTT. Protein product: CASSVEGASTDTQYF. The V call is TRBV9, the J call TRBJ2-3; weak D call: TRBD1 (5 bases). The germline V gene encodes CDR1 SGDLS and CDR2 YYNGEE. The CDR3 consists of 15 residues. V lost 0 bases and J lost 0, with 8 bases in between. Full variable domain (remainder filled in from reference TRBV9 and TRBJ2-3): DSGVTQTPKHLITATGQRVTLRCSPRSGDLSVYWYQQSLDQGLQFLIQYYNGEERAKGNILERFSAQQFPDLHSELNLSSLELGDSALYFCASSVEGASTDTQYFGPGTRLTVL.

The genes are TRBV5-1 and TRBJ2-1; D not certain. Trimming cost V 0 bases and J 0 bases, with 7 bases left between them. CDR1 is SGHRS and CDR2 is YFSETQ in the germline V gene. The CDR3 loop spans 15 amino acids. DNA for the CDR3: TGCGCCAGCAGCTTGGTGGTTGACTCCTACAATGAGCAGTTCTTC. This gives the protein CASSLVVDSYNEQFF. Full variable domain (rest looked up from reference TRBV5-1 and TRBJ2-1): KAGVTQTPRYLIKTRGQQVTLSCSPISGHRSVSWYQQTPGQGLQFLFEYFSETQRNKGNFPGRFSGRQFSNSRSEMNVSTLELGDSALYLCASSLVVDSYNEQFFGPGTRLTVL.

This clonotype was observed a handful of times. V usage is TRBV4-3 and J usage is TRBJ2-5; tentatively, D is TRBD2 (6 bases). Trimming left V 0 bases short and J 6 bases short, with 14 bases between. This CDR3 has 15 residues. In germline, CDR1 is LGHNA, CDR2 YSLEER. In nucleotides, the CDR3 is TGCGCCAGCAGCCAAGATTGGGGGGAGCGGAAGACCCAGTACTTC. This sequence encodes CASSQDWGERKTQYF.

Many counts were recorded for this clonotype. The chain couples TRBV10-1 to TRBJ2-7; TRBD1 aligns across 7 bases. CDR3 length equals 15 residues. Germline CDR1 and CDR2: WNHNN and SYGVQD (reference sequence). Losses at the gene ends were 2 bases for V and 0 bases for J; bases not matched to a gene: 4. CDR3 sequence: CASSEAAGGSYEQYF. DNA for the CDR3: TGCGCCAGCAGTGAGGCGGCAGGGGGCTCCTACGAGCAGTACTTC.

This clonotype has a handful of counts. The V and J genes are TRBV7-2 and TRBJ2-7, with TRBD2 matching 13 bases. V lost 5 bases and J lost 5; bases outside the gene matches: 6. This CDR3 is built from 15 residues. From germline, CDR1 is SGHTA and CDR2 FQGNSA. This CDR3 is CASSLLAGGPDEQYF. The CDR3 DNA sequence: TGTGCCAGCAGCCTACTAGCGGGAGGGCCCGACGAGCAGTACTTC.

This clonotype was seen ten or more times. V and J are TRBV7-2 and TRBJ2-7, with 9 bases fitting TRBD2. The CDR3 covers 14 residues. Trimming removed 6 bases from V and 4 bases from J; junction bases left unmatched: 7. Germline loops: CDR1 SGHTA, CDR2 FQGNSA. The chain's CDR3 is CASRPAGGRYEQYF. CDR3 in DNA: TGTGCCAGCAGACCCGCGGGGGGGAGGTACGAGCAGTACTTC.

This clonotype was detected many times. This chain uses TRBV2 with TRBJ1-1; D may be TRBD1 (6 bases). CDR1 is SNHLY and CDR2 is FYNNEI in the germline V gene. V was cut by 6 bases and J by 1 base, with 12 bases left in between. CDR3 length equals 14 residues. The CDR3 region is CASRDRPQNTEAFF. For the CDR3, the DNA is TGTGCCAGCAGAGACAGGCCCCAGAACACTGAAGCTTTCTTT. The full variable domain, its missing parts supplied by reference TRBV2 and TRBJ1-1, is EPEVTQTPSHQVTQMGQEVILRCVPISNHLYFYWYRQILGQKVEFLVSFYNNEISEKSEIFDDQFSVERPDGSNFTLKIRSTKLEDSAMYFCASRDRPQNTEAFFGQGTRLTVV.

This clonotype was picked up a small number of times. This chain connects TRBV7-2 to TRBJ2-3, with 9 bases aligning to TRBD1. The J segment lost 3 bases and the V segment lost 0 bases, leaving 4 bases of the junction unmatched. The germline gives CDR1 SGHTA, CDR2 FQGNSA. The length of the CDR3 is 16 residues. The CDR3 sequence: CASSLASGQGTDTQYF. The CDR3 nucleotides are TGTGCCAGCAGCTTAGCGTCAGGACAGGGGACAGATACGCAGTATTTT.

This clonotype was observed a few times. The chain has TRBV18 and TRBJ2-7; 9 nucleotides line up with TRBD1. Per germline, CDR1 KGHSH and CDR2 LQKENI. This CDR3 is 14 amino acids long. Trimming removed 4 bases from V and 5 bases from J; junction bases left unmatched: 6. The CDR3 is CASSHRDREDEQYF. The CDR3, as DNA: TGTGCCAGCTCACATAGGGACAGGGAGGACGAGCAGTACTTC.

The V call is TRBV29-1, the J call TRBJ2-7, with 8 bases identical to TRBD2. There are 13 residues in the CDR3. V was pared by 6 bases and J by 2 bases, with 6 bases of the junction left unmatched. CDR1 SQVTM and CDR2 ANQGSEA come from the germline V gene. For the CDR3, the DNA is TGCAGCGTGTGCCACGGGGGGGCCTACGAGCAGTACTTC. It encodes CSVCHGGAYEQYF.

In the case of this clonotype: This could be a read error, since a much larger clone is one nucleotide away. The V and J genes are TRBV11-2 and TRBJ2-1, with TRBD2 identical over 11 bases. V dropped 1 base and J dropped 13; count of bases not matched to a gene: 12. Germline V gene lookup returns CDR1 SGHAT and CDR2 FQNNGV. The CDR3 consists of 16 residues. CDR3 nucleotide sequence: TGTGCCAGCAGCTTAGTTGGGACTAGCGGTTCGGAGACCCAGTTCTTC. Translation: CASSLVGTSGSETQFF.

This clonotype has ten or more counts. The chain joins TRBV7-6 to TRBJ2-7, with 8 positions matching TRBD1. Per the germline V gene, CDR1 is SGHVS and CDR2 is FNYEAQ. Unmatched junction bases numbered 2, after V lost 0 bases and J lost 1 base. The CDR3 spans 15 residues. CDR3 region: CASSLAGTGSYEQYF. CDR3 in DNA: TGTGCCAGCAGCTTAGCTGGGACAGGATCCTACGAGCAGTACTTC. The variable domain in full, completed from reference TRBV7-6 and TRBJ2-7, reads GAGVSQSPRYKVTKRGQDVALRCDPISGHVSLYWYRQALGQGPEFLTYFNYEAQQDKSGLPNDRFSAERPEGSISTLTIQRTEQRDSAMYRCASSLAGTGSYEQYFGPGTRLTVT.

This clonotype was recorded at least ten times. This chain links TRBV29-1 with TRBJ2-7, with 7 bases identical to TRBD1. V gave up 1 base and J gave up 2 bases; unmatched junction bases: 11. Germline assignment: CDR1 SQVTM and CDR2 ANQGSEA. This CDR3 contains 16 residues. CDR3 nucleotides: TGCAGCGTTGAAGGGCTGGTCGGGACAGTTACCTACGAGCAGTACTTC. It is translated as CSVEGLVGTVTYEQYF.

This clonotype has more than one count but fewer than ten. This chain links TRBV12-3 or TRBV12-4 with TRBJ2-1, with 12 bases lining up with TRBD2. The CDR3 covers 16 residues. J gave up 7 bases and V 6 bases, and 10 bases lay outside the gene matches. In DNA, the CDR3 is TGTGCCAGCAGGGGACCTAGCGGGAGGGCCCTGAATGAGCAGTTCTTC. Translated, it gives CASRGPSGRALNEQFF.

Many counts were recorded for this clonotype. The gene calls are TRBV20-1 and TRBJ2-1; D possibly uses TRBD1 or TRBD2 (5 bases each). There are 14 residues in the CDR3. The germline gives CDR1 DFQATT, CDR2 SNEGSKA (reference sequence). V lost 0 bases to trimming and J lost 8 bases, with 14 bases between them. The CDR3 DNA reads as TGCAGTGCTAGAGAAGGTGGCCTGGGGGATGAGCAGTTCTTC. Protein sequence: CSAREGGLGDEQFF.

The chain is built from TRBV21-1 and TRBJ1-1; TRBD1, the D gene given by the table, was not confirmed from the DNA. TRBV21-1 has pseudogene status. The CDR3 has 15 amino acids. The CDR3, as DNA: TGTGCCAGCAGCGCTCGATTGGACAGGGGGCGTTTTAGTTTCTTT. It is translated as CASSARLDRGRFSFF.

This clonotype was recorded once. The chain uses TRBV2 and TRBJ1-5; a weak D match, TRBD1 (6 bases). Trimming removed 6 bases from V and 4 bases from J, with 16 bases in between. The CDR3 loop spans 15 amino acids. Germline CDR1 is SNHLY and CDR2 is FYNNEI. The CDR3: CASSRGGQGNQPQHF. In DNA, the CDR3 is TGTGCCAGCAGCCGAGGGGGGCAGGGGAATCAGCCCCAGCATTTT.